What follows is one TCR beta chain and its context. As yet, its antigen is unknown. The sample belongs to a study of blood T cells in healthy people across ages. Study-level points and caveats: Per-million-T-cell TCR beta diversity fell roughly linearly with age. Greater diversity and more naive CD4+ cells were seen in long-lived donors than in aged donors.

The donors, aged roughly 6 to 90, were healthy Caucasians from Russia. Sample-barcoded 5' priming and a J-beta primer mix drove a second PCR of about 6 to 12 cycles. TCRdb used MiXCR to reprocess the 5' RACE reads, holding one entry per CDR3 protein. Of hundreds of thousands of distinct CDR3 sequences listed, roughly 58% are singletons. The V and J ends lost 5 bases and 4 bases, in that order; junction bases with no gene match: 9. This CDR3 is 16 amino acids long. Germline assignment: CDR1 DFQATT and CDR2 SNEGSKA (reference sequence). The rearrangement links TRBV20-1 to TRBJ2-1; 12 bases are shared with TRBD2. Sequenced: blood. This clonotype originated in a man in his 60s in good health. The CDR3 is CSAQAETSGGYNEQFF. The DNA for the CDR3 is TGCAGTGCTCAGGCCGAGACTAGCGGGGGTTACAATGAGCAGTTCTTC.